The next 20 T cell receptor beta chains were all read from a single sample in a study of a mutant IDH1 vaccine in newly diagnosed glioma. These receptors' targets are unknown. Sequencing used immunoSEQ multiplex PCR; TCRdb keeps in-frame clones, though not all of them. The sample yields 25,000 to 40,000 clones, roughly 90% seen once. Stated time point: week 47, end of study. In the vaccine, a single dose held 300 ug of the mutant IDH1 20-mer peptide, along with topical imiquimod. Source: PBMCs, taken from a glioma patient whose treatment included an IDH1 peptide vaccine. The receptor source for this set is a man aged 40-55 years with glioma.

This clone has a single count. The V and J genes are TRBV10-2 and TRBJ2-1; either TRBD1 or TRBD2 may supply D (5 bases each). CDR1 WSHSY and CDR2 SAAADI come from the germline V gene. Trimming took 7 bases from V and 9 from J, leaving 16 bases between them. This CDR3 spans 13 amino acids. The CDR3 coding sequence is TGCGCCAGCACCCCATCGAGGGGCGGTGAGCAGTTCTTC. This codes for CASTPSRGGEQFF.

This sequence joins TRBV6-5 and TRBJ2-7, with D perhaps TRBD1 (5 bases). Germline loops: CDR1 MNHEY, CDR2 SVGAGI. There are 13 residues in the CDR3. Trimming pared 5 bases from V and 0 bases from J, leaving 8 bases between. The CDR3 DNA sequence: TGTGCCAGCAGTCCCGACAGCTCCTACGAGCAGTACGTC. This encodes CASSPDSSYEQYV.

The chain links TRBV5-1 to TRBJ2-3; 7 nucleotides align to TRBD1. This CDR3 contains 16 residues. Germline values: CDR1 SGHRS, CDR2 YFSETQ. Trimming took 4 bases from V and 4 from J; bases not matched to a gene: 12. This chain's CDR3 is CASSLQTGNSPDTQYF. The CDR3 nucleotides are TGCGCCAGCAGCCTCCAGACAGGGAATAGCCCAGATACGCAGTATTTT. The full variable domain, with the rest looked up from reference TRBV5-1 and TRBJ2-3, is KAGVTQTPRYLIKTRGQQVTLSCSPISGHRSVSWYQQTPGQGLQFLFEYFSETQRNKGNFPGRFSGRQFSNSRSEMNVSTLELGDSALYLCASSLQTGNSPDTQYFGPGTRLTVL.

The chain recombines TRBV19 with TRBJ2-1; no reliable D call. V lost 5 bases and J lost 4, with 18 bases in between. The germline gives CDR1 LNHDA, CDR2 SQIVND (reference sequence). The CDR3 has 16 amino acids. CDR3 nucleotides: TGTGCCAGTAGTCCCCCCCTGCTAGAACTTTACAATGAGCAGTTCTTC. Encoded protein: CASSPPLLELYNEQFF.

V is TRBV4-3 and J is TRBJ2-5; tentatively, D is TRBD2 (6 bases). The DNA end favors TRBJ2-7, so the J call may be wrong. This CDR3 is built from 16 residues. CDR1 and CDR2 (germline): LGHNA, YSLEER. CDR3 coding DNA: TGCGCCAGCAGCCAAGAATACGTGACTAGGTCCTACGAGCAGTACTTC. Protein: CASSQEYVTRSYEQYF.

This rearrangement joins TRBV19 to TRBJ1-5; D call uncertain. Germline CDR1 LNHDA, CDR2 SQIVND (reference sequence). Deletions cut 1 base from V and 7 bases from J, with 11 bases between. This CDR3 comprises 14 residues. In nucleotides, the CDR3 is TGTGCCAGTAGTATAGGTGGGTCGGGGCAGCCCCAGCATTTT. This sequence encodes CASSIGGSGQPQHF.

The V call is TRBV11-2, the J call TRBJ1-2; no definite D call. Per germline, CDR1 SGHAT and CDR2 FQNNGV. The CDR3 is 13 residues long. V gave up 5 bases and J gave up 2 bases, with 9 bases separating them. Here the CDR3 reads CASSPHSNYGYTF. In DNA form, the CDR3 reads TGTGCCAGCAGCCCTCATTCCAACTATGGCTACACCTTC.

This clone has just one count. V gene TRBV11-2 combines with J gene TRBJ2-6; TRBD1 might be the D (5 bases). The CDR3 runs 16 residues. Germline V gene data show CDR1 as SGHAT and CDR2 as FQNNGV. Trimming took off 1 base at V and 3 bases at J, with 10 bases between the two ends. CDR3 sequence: CASSLVRGSGANVLTF. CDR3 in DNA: TGTGCCAGCAGCTTAGTTAGGGGCAGTGGGGCCAACGTCCTGACTTTC.

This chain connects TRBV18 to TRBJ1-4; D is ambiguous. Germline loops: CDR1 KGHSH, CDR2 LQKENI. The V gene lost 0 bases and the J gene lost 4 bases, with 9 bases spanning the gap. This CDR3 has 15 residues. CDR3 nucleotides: TGTGCCAGCTCACCACCGGTTTTCAGTAATGAAAAACTGTTTTTT. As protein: CASSPPVFSNEKLFF.

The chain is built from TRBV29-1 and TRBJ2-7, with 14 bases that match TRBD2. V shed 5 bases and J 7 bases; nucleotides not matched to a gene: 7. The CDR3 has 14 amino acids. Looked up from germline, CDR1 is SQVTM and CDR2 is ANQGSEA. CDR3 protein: CSVSIGLAGGEQYF. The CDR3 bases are TGCAGCGTTAGTATCGGACTAGCGGGAGGAGAGCAGTACTTC.

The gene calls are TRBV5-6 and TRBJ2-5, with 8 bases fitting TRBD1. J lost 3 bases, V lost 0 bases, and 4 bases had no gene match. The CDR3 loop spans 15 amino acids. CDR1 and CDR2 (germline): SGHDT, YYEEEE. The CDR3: CASSLARTGKETQYF. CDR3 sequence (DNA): TGTGCCAGCAGCTTGGCAAGGACAGGGAAAGAGACCCAGTACTTC.

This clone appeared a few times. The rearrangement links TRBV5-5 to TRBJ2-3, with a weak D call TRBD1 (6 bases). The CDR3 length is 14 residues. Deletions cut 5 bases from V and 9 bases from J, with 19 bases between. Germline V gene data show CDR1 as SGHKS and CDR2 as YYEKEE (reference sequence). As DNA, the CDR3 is TGTGCCAGCAGGGGAAGCGGACAGCCTGAGACGCAGTATTTT. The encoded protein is CASRGSGQPETQYF.

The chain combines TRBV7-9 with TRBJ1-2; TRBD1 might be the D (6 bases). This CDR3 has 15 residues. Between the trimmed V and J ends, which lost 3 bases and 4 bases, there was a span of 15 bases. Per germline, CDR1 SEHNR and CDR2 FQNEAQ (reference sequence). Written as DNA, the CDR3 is TGTGCCAGCAGCTTCGGGACACTCTCGTTCTATGGCTACACCTTC. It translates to CASSFGTLSFYGYTF.

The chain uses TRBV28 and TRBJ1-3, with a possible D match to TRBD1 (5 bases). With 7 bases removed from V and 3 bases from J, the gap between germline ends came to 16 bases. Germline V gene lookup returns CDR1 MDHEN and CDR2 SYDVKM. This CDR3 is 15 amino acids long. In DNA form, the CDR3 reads TGTGCCAGCATCCGGGCAGGGAGCCTTGGAAACACCATATATTTT. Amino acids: CASIRAGSLGNTIYF.

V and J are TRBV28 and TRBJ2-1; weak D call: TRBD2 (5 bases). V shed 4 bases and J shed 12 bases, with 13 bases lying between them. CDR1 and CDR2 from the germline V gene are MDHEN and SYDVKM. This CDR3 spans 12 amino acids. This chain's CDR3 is CASSSGLPSQFF. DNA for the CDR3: TGTGCCAGCAGTTCAGGACTTCCCTCGCAGTTCTTC. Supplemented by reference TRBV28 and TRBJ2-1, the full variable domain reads DVKVTQSSRYLVKRTGEKVFLECVQDMDHENMFWYRQDPGLGLRLIYFSYDVKMKEKGDIPEGYSVSREKKERFSLILESASTNQTSMYLCASSSGLPSQFFGPGTRLTVL.

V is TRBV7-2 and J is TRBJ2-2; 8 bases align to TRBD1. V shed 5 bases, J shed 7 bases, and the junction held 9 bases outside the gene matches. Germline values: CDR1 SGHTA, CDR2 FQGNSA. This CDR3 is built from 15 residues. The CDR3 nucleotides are TGTGCCAGCAGCCCACACACAGGGGGAGGCGGGGAGCTGTTTTTT. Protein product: CASSPHTGGGGELFF.

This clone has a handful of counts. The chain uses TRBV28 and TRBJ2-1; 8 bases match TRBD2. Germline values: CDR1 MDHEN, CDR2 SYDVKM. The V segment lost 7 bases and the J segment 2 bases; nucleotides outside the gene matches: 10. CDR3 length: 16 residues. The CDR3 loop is CASNSGGGGPYNEQFF. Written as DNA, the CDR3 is TGTGCCAGCAACTCCGGGGGGGGAGGCCCCTACAATGAGCAGTTCTTC.

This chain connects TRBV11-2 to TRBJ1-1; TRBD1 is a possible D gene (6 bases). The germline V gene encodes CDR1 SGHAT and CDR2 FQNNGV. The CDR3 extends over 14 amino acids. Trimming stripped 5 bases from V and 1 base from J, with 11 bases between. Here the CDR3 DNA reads TGTGCCAGCAGCCATGTACAGGGGAACACTGAAGCTTTCTTT. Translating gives CASSHVQGNTEAFF.

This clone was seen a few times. CDR3 sequence reads: CASSRGEVNNIQYF. The CDR3 nucleotides are TGCGCCAGCAGCCGGGGCGAGGTGAACAACATTCAGTACTTC. The chain is built from TRBV5-1 and TRBJ2-4; D is perhaps TRBD1 or TRBD2 (5 bases each). Trimming cost V 4 bases and J 7 bases, with 15 bases left between them. This CDR3 is built from 14 residues. The germline CDR1 and CDR2 sequences are SGHRS and YFSETQ.

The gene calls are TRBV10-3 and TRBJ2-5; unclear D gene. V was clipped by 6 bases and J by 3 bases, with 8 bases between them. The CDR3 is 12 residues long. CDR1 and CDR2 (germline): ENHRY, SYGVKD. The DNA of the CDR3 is TGTGCCATCAGAGGAGAAGAAGAGACCCAGTACTTC. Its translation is CAIRGEEETQYF.